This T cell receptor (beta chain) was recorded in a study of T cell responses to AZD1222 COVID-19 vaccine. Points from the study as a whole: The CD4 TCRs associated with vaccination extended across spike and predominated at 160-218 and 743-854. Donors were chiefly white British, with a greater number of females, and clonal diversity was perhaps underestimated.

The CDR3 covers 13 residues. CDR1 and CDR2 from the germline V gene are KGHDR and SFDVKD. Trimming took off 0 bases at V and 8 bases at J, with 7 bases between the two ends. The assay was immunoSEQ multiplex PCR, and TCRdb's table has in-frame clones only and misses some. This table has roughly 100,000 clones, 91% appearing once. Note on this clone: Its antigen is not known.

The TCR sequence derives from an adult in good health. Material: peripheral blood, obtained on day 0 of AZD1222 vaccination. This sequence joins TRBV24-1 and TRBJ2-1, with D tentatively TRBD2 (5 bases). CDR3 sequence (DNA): TGTGCCACCAGTGATTTGCAGGAGGATGAGCAGTTCTTC. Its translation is CATSDLQEDEQFF.